The 16 T cell receptor beta chains given below trace back to one sample, sequenced in a study of T cells in Graves' hyperthyroidism and ophthalmopathy. Template material for amplifying TCR beta CDR3 regions consisted of RNA transcripts. A set of HTBI primers served as the primers for a first-round RT-PCR of the TCR CDR3. A single record per CDR3 protein comes from TCRdb applying MiXCR to the multiplex PCR reads. The sample carries roughly 400,000 distinct CDR3 sequences, around 14% recorded once. Sequencing used blood. The source of these receptors is a young woman with Graves' hyperthyroidism that later progressed to Graves' ophthalmopathy.

The table lists this clonotype with many counts. This chain uses TRBV20-1 with TRBJ2-3; 10 bases are shared with TRBD2. The V and J ends lost 0 bases and 4 bases, in that order; junction bases with no gene match: 13. This CDR3 comprises 18 residues. The germline gives CDR1 DFQATT, CDR2 SNEGSKA (reference sequence). CDR3 DNA sequence: TGCAGTGCTAGAGATCTGAGGGGGTGGAGCGGGAGGGCAGATACGCAGTATTTT. Amino acid sequence: CSARDLRGWSGRADTQYF.

This clonotype has more than one count but fewer than ten. The chain employs TRBV5-1 and TRBJ2-1; D is undetermined. Germline-derived CDR1 and CDR2 are SGHRS and YFSETQ. CDR3 length: 13 amino acids. The V and J ends lost 4 bases and 5 bases respectively, with 10 bases between them. In DNA, the CDR3 is TGCGCCAGCAGCCCCGATGGGAACAATGAGCAGTTCTTC. Amino acids: CASSPDGNNEQFF.

In this sample, this clonotype turned up once. Possible read error: a much larger clone is one base away. The gene calls are TRBV5-5 and TRBJ2-1; 10 nucleotides match TRBD2. Trimming removed 3 bases from V and 7 bases from J; junction bases left unmatched: 7. This CDR3 spans 15 amino acids. The germline V gene has CDR1 SGHKS and CDR2 YYEKEE (reference sequence). The CDR3, as DNA: TGTGCCAGCAGCTCGGAAGGGACTAGCGTGAATGAGCAGTTCTTC. Amino acid sequence: CASSSEGTSVNEQFF. The complete variable domain, with remaining parts taken from reference TRBV5-5 and TRBJ2-1, reads DAGVTQSPTHLIKTRGQQVTLRCSPISGHKSVSWYQQVLGQGPQFIFQYYEKEERGRGNFPDRFSARQFPNYSSELNVNALLLGDSALYLCASSSEGTSVNEQFFGPGTRLTVL.

This clonotype was seen at least ten times. CDR3 coding DNA: TGTGCCAGCAGCCACGAGGGGGGGGATTACGAGCAGTACTTC. Amino acid sequence: CASSHEGGDYEQYF. The rearrangement uses TRBV7-9 and TRBJ2-7; D is possibly TRBD2 (7 bases). V shed 5 bases and J shed 4 bases, with 15 bases lying between them. This CDR3 has 14 residues. CDR1 is SEHNR, CDR2 FQNEAQ, per germline (reference sequence).

The table lists this clonotype with many counts. J is TRBJ1-1 and V is TRBV6-6, with D perhaps TRBD1 (5 bases). V lost 1 base and J lost 2, with 11 bases in between. The germline V gene has CDR1 MNHNY and CDR2 SVGAGI (reference sequence). The CDR3 loop spans 15 amino acids. The CDR3 nucleotides read TGTGCCAGCAGTTACTTATTGGGGGGAAACACTGAAGCTTTCTTT. It encodes CASSYLLGGNTEAFF.

Notes on this clonotype: One base away lies a much larger clone, so this may be a sequencing read error. This likely comes from a read error, as the CDR3 has no conserved phenylalanine or tryptophan at its end. The chain employs TRBV20-1 and TRBJ2-7, with TRBD2 identical over 7 bases. The germline V gene has CDR1 DFQATT and CDR2 SNEGSKA (reference sequence). This CDR3 is 18 amino acids long. V was pared by 0 bases and J by 4 bases, with 18 bases of the junction left unmatched. The CDR3 sequence is CSARDALSKAGKVYEQYL. CDR3 DNA: TGCAGTGCTAGAGATGCCCTGTCCAAAGCGGGAAAGGTTTACGAGCAGTACCTC.

The rearrangement links TRBV20-1 to TRBJ2-5, with 11 bases lining up with TRBD2. The V and J ends lost 4 bases and 5 bases, in that order; junction bases with no gene match: 9. Germline assignment: CDR1 DFQATT and CDR2 SNEGSKA (reference sequence). The CDR3 contains 15 residues. CDR3 sequence (DNA): TGCAGTGCTACTGATACGGGACTAGCGGTGGAGACCCAGTACTTC. Its translation is CSATDTGLAVETQYF.

This clonotype was counted only a few times. V gene TRBV5-1 combines with J gene TRBJ1-5, with D uncertain. The V end was cut by 0 bases, the J end by 7 bases, with 11 bases between. The CDR3 has 14 residues. The germline V gene has CDR1 SGHRS and CDR2 YFSETQ. CDR3 sequence (DNA): TGCGCCAGCAGCTTGGAGGGATGTGAGCAGCCCCAGCATTTT. Translation: CASSLEGCEQPQHF.

CDR3 DNA sequence: TGTGCCAGCAGATCGGTAGCGGGAGGGCTCAATGAGCAGTTCTTC. Its translation: CASRSVAGGLNEQFF. The chain employs TRBV6-1 and TRBJ2-1; TRBD2 agrees at 11 bases. J gave up 6 bases and V 6 bases, and 7 bases lay outside the gene matches. The CDR3 consists of 15 residues. Germline CDR1 reads MNHNS; CDR2 reads SASEGT.

V and J are TRBV9 and TRBJ2-7, with 11 bases fitting TRBD2. Germline CDR1 and CDR2: SGDLS and YYNGEE. The CDR3 contains 16 residues. With 3 bases clipped from V and 4 bases from J, the junction kept 9 bases outside the gene matches. The CDR3 loop reads CASSGVPSGRNYEQYF. CDR3 nucleotide sequence: TGTGCCAGCAGCGGGGTTCCTAGCGGGAGGAATTACGAGCAGTACTTC.

This clonotype was detected many times. V and J are TRBV3-1 and TRBJ2-5, with TRBD2 as a possible D gene (6 bases). Germline V CDR1 and CDR2: LGHDT, YNNKEL (reference sequence). V lost 2 bases to trimming and J lost 1 base, with 11 bases between them. The CDR3 covers 15 residues. The CDR3 region is CASSQNAGSQETQYF. The CDR3 DNA sequence: TGTGCCAGCAGCCAAAACGCGGGGAGCCAAGAGACCCAGTACTTC.

Ten or more counts support this clonotype. The CDR3 nucleotides read TGTGCCAGCAGCCCGGGACAGGTGAACACTGAAGCTTTCTTT. Translation: CASSPGQVNTEAFF. The chain recombines TRBV3-1 with TRBJ1-1; 8 positions match TRBD1. Germline assignment: CDR1 LGHDT and CDR2 YNNKEL (reference sequence). The CDR3 runs to 14 residues. The V and J ends lost 4 bases and 0 bases, in that order; junction bases with no gene match: 1.

The chain carries TRBV9 and TRBJ2-3; 11 bases match TRBD2. Trimming took 4 bases from V and 6 from J; bases not matched to a gene: 4. Germline CDR1 is SGDLS and CDR2 is YYNGEE. This CDR3 comprises 14 residues. The CDR3 region is CASSLRTSGDTQYF. In DNA form, the CDR3 reads TGTGCCAGCAGCCTTCGGACTAGCGGGGATACGCAGTATTTT. The full variable domain, in which reference TRBV9 and TRBJ2-3 provide the parts outside the CDR3, is DSGVTQTPKHLITATGQRVTLRCSPRSGDLSVYWYQQSLDQGLQFLIQYYNGEERAKGNILERFSAQQFPDLHSELNLSSLELGDSALYFCASSLRTSGDTQYFGPGTRLTVL.

This clonotype was counted a few times. The rearrangement uses TRBV6-1 and TRBJ2-1; 11 positions match TRBD2. The CDR3 contains 16 residues. The ends lost 5 bases at V and 4 bases at J; junction bases unmatched: 7. Looked up from germline, CDR1 is MNHNS and CDR2 is SASEGT. CDR3 amino acids: CASSLAGGTPYNEQFF. For the CDR3, the DNA is TGTGCCAGCAGTCTAGCGGGAGGTACTCCATACAATGAGCAGTTCTTC.

V usage is TRBV3-1 and J usage is TRBJ1-6; 7 bases map to TRBD1. V shed 4 bases, J shed 9 bases, and the junction held 9 bases outside the gene matches. This CDR3 is built from 15 residues. Looked up from germline, CDR1 is LGHDT and CDR2 is YNNKEL (reference sequence). CDR3 sequence (DNA): TGTGCCAGCAGCCGTACAGGGGAAGGGAGTTCACCCCTCCACTTT. It specifies CASSRTGEGSSPLHF.

To note about this clonotype: In this CDR3 the conserved last residue, phenylalanine or tryptophan, is missing, so a read error is likely. The V gene is TRBV20-1, the J gene TRBJ1-6, with a possible D match to TRBD1 (5 bases). This CDR3 spans 19 amino acids. From germline, CDR1 is DFQATT and CDR2 SNEGSKA (reference sequence). Trimming left V 1 base short and J 3 bases short, with 22 bases between. The CDR3 is CSARVSQGLGTYYNSPLHL. In nucleotides, the CDR3 is TGCAGTGCTAGAGTATCACAAGGACTCGGGACCTACTATAATTCACCCCTCCACCTT.